The clone carrying this TCR beta chain was counted a single time. Per the germline V gene, CDR1 is MDHEN and CDR2 is SYDVKM. The CDR3 extends over 16 amino acids. V gave up 8 bases and J gave up 5 bases; unmatched junction bases: 14. As processed by the authors: From reference gene primer amplification, estimates of nucleated cell counts were derived. TCRdb keeps only in-frame clones here, not all; method: immunoSEQ multiplex PCR. V and J calls and clone size are those listed in that table; D and trimming were worked out from the DNA. The sample has 100,000 to 150,000 clones, roughly 90% seen once. These data are taken from a study of blood T cell repertoires in COVID-19. Study at large: The United States, Italy and Spain provided the acute and convalescent COVID-19 samples. Sources were T cells, B-cell-depleted T cells, or PBMCs; the material itself was cDNA or gDNA.

Sequenced: peripheral blood. V is TRBV28 and J is TRBJ2-2, with 7 bases aligning to TRBD2. This TCR came from a man between 65 and 85 years old with active COVID-19. CDR3 loop: CASFKKWRESTGELFF. The CDR3 bases are TGTGCCAGCTTCAAAAAGTGGCGGGAGTCGACCGGGGAGCTGTTTTTT.